These T cell receptor beta chains were read from a single sample in a study of blood T cell repertoires in COVID-19. Sequencing was performed with immunoSEQ multiplex PCR; in TCRdb, only in-frame clones are kept and a portion is missing. The sample holds about 220,000 clones; about 80% are singletons and the top ten take about 1.3%. Sample: PBMCs or T cells enriched from blood (not recorded which). These TCRs come from a middle-aged woman with acute COVID-19. Each CDR3 is given without its conserved first and last residue. D genes are given only for firm matches.

. | TRBJ1-5 | TRBV2 | 12 | ASSDGRVYQPQH
TRBD1 | TRBJ2-1 | TRBV4-2 | 12 | ASSFGQAENEQF
. | TRBJ1-3 | TRBV7-9 | 12 | ASSLAASGNTIY
TRBD1 | TRBJ2-5 | TRBV3-1/TRBV3-2 | 13 | ASSRDRGMREDPY
TRBD1 | TRBJ1-1 | TRBV7-9 | 11 | ASEGASDTEAF
TRBD2 | TRBJ2-3 | TRBV30 | 12 | AWRPAGGPDTQY
. | TRBJ2-5 | TRBV18 | 13 | ASSPPGGTQETQY
. | TRBJ2-3 | TRBV6-5 | 12 | ASSYSGRADTQY
TRBD1 | TRBJ2-2 | TRBV10-1 | 14 | ASGTGQTSNTGELF
. | TRBJ1-2 | TRBV19 | 12 | ASSIIGQFYGYT
. | TRBJ2-7 | TRBV6-2/TRBV6-3 | 12 | ASRPIRVAYEQY
TRBD2 | TRBJ2-7 | TRBV10-3 | 13 | AISATSGSSHEQY
TRBD2 | TRBJ2-7 | TRBV7-2 | 15 | ASSPNPRTSGGGEQY
. | TRBJ1-1 | TRBV5-4 | 11 | ASAGVHSTEAF
TRBD1 | TRBJ1-1 | TRBV7-9 | 12 | ASRNNRGNTEAF
TRBD1 | TRBJ1-3 | TRBV5-1 | 12 | ASSPGQAGNTIY
. | TRBJ2-3 | TRBV7-9 | 15 | ASSTRWGEVDTDTQY
. | TRBJ2-1 | TRBV4-1 | 15 | ASSQVPAGGYNNEQF
TRBD1 | TRBJ2-5 | TRBV5-4 | 10 | ASSQGVETQY
TRBD1 | TRBJ1-6 | TRBV7-9 | 13 | ASSSGTEFYSPLH
TRBD1 | TRBJ2-3 | TRBV5-1 | 12 | ASSSDRGTDTQY
. | TRBJ1-4 | TRBV6-6 | 15 | ASSRGPVYATNEKLF
. | TRBJ2-3 | TRBV5-1 | 12 | ASSLSQAGNTQY
. | TRBJ2-1 | TRBV2 | 13 | ASSVEGGSYNEQF
TRBD1 | TRBJ1-6 | TRBV4-2 | 13 | ASSQEGQGNSPLH
. | TRBJ2-7 | TRBV11-2 | 13 | ASTYGGASSYEQY
TRBD2 | TRBJ2-5 | TRBV9 | 12 | ASAVGGRAETQY
. | TRBJ1-1 | TRBV3-1/TRBV3-2 | 11 | ASSQLDVTEAF
. | TRBJ1-1 | TRBV3-1/TRBV3-2 | 13 | ASSLRGRSNTEAF
TRBD1 | TRBJ1-1 | TRBV5-8 | 14 | ASSDKGGRANTEAF
TRBD1 | TRBJ2-7 | TRBV7-2 | 11 | ASSSQGAYEQY
TRBD1 | TRBJ1-1 | TRBV7-8 | 14 | ASSLPAGTVNTEAF
. | TRBJ1-2 | TRBV15 | 11 | ATSRDPPGGYT
TRBD2 | TRBJ2-7 | TRBV2 | 13 | ASSVGLAPVGEQY
. | TRBJ1-5 | TRBV19 | 12 | ASSIAGNNQPQH
. | TRBJ2-5 | TRBV27 | 11 | ASKGGATETQY
. | TRBJ1-5 | TRBV28 | 12 | ASSSPTGNQPQH
TRBD1 | TRBJ1-1 | TRBV19 | 11 | ASNLQGAGEAF
. | TRBJ2-5 | TRBV7-6 | 12 | ASSLLGYQETQY
TRBD1 | TRBJ1-6 | TRBV27 | 12 | ASRRQGSNSPLH
TRBD1 | TRBJ2-7 | TRBV10-2 | 13 | ASSGAGQGSYEQY
TRBD1 | TRBJ1-3 | TRBV13 | 15 | ASSLFSGGFFGNTIY
. | TRBJ2-3 | TRBV24-1 | 13 | ATSDLGQEADTQY
TRBD2 | TRBJ2-1 | TRBV15 | 15 | ATSRAKTSGGYNEQF
TRBD1 | TRBJ2-6 | TRBV18 | 14 | ASSGQGARGANVLT
. | TRBJ2-7 | TRBV25-1 | 9 | ASSWATEQY
. | TRBJ2-7 | TRBV28 | 11 | ASSLRHLYEQY
. | TRBJ1-5 | TRBV18 | 14 | ASSPKDTKPNQPQH
. | TRBJ2-3 | TRBV6-4 | 14 | ASSDSEGAGSDTQY
. | TRBJ2-4 | TRBV29-1 | 12 | SVEISGAKNIQY
. | TRBJ2-2 | TRBV24-1 | 13 | ATSGTWPITGELF
TRBD2 | TRBJ2-2 | TRBV4-3 | 18 | ASSQAGDLAGGPGTGELF
. | TRBJ1-1 | TRBV29-1 | 12 | SVDPSAVNTEAF
TRBD1 | TRBJ2-2 | TRBV14 | 14 | ASSQDRGTGLGELF
TRBD2 | TRBJ2-2 | TRBV28 | 12 | ASLAGSNTGELF
. | TRBJ1-1 | TRBV5-1 | 10 | ASSLSGTEAF
TRBD2 | TRBJ2-3 | TRBV6-6 | 15 | ASSHGLAGSSTDTQY